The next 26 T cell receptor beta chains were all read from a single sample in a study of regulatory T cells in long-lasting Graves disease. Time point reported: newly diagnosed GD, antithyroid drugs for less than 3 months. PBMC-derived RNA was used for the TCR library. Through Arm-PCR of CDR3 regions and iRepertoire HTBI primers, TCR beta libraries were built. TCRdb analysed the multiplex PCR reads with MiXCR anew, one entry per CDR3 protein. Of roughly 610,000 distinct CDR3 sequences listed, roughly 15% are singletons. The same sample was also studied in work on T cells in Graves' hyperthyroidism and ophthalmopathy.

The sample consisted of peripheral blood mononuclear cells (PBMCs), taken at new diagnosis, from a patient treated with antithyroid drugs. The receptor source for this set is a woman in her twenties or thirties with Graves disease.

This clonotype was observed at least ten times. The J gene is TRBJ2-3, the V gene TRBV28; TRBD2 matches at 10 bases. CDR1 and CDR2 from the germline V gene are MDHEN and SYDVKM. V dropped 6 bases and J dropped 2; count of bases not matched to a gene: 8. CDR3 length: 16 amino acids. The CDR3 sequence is CASSPTGTSDTDTQYF. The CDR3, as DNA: TGTGCCAGCAGCCCCACCGGGACTAGCGACACAGATACGCAGTATTTT.

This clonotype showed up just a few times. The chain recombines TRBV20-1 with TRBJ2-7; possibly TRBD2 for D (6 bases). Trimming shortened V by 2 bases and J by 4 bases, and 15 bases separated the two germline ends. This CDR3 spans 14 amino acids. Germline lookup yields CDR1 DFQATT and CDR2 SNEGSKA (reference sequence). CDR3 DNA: TGCAGTGCTAGAATGCGGGGTTCGTTGTACGAGCAGTACTTC. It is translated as CSARMRGSLYEQYF.

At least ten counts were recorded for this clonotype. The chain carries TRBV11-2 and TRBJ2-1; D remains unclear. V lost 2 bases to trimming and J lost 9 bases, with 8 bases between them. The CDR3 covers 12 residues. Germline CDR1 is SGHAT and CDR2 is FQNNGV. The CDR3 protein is CASSLSWSEQFF. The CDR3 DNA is TGTGCCAGCAGCTTATCATGGAGTGAGCAGTTCTTC.

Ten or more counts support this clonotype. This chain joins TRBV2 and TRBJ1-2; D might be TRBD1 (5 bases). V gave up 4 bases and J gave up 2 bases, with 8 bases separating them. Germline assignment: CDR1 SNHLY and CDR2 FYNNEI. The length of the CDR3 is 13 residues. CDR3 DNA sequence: TGTGCCAGCAGTGCCGCAGGGAACTATGGCTACACCTTC. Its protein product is CASSAAGNYGYTF.

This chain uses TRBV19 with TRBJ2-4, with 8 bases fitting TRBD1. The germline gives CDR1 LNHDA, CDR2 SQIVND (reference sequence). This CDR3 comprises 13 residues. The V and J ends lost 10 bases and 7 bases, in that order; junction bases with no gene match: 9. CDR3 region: CATATGEVNIQYF. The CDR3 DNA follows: TGTGCCACCGCGACAGGGGAAGTCAACATTCAGTACTTC. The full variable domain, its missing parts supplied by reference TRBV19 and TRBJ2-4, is DGGITQSPKYLFRKEGQNVTLSCEQNLNHDAMYWYRQDPGQGLRLIYYSQIVNDFQKGDIAEGYSVSREKKESFPLTVTSAQKNPTAFYLCATATGEVNIQYFGAGTRLSVL.

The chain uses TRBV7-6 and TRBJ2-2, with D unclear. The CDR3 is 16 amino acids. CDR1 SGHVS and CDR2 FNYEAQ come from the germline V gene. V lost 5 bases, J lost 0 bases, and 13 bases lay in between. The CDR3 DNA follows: TGTGCCAGCAGCGCCCGGTCAGGACCGAACACCGGGGAGCTGTTTTTT. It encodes CASSARSGPNTGELFF.

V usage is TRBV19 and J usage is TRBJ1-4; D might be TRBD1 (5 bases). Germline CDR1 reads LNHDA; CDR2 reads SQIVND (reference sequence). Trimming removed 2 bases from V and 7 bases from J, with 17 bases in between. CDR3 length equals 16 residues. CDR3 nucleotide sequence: TGTGCCAGTAGTATATCGTCGGGGCGTGAAGGTGAAAAACTGTTTTTT. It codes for CASSISSGREGEKLFF.

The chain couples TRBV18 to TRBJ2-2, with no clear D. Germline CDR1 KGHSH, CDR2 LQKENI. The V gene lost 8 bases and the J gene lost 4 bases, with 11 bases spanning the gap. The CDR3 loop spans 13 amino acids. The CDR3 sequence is CASRSGSTGELFF. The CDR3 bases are TGTGCCAGCCGATCAGGCAGCACCGGGGAGCTGTTTTTT.

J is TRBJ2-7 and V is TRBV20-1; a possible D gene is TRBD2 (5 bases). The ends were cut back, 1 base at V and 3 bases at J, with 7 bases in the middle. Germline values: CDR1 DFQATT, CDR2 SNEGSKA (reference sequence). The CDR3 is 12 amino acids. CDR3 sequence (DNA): TGCAGTGCTAGAGGGAGCGGCTACGAGCAGTACTTC. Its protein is CSARGSGYEQYF.

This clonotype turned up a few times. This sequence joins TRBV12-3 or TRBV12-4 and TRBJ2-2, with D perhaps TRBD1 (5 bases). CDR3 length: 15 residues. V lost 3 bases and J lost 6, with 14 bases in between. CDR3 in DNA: TGTGCCAGCAGTTTTGTCAGGGTCATCCCCGGGGAGCTGTTTTTT. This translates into CASSFVRVIPGELFF.

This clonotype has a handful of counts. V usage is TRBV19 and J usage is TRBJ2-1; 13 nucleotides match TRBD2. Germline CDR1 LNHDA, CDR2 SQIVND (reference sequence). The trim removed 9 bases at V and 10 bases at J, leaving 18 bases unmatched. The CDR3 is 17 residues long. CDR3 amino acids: CASQTWSPGLAGREQFF. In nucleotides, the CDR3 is TGTGCCAGCCAAACTTGGTCCCCGGGACTAGCGGGGCGAGAGCAGTTCTTC.

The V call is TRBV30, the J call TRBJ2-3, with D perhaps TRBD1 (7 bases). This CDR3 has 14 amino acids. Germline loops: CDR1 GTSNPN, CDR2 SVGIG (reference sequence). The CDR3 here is CASGGGPSTDTQYF. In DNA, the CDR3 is TGTGCTTCAGGGGGAGGCCCGTCCACAGATACGCAGTATTTT.

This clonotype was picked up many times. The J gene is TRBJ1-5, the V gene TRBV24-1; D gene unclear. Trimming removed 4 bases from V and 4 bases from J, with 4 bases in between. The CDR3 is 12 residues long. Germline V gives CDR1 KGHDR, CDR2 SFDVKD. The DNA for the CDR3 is TGTGCCACCAGTGACACAAATCAGCCCCAGCATTTT. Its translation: CATSDTNQPQHF.

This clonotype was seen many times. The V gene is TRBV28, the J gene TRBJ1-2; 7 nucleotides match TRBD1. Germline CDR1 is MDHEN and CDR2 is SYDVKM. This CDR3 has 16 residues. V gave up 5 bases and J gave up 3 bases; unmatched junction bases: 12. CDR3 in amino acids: CASSPAPGGSHYGYTF. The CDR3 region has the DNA TGTGCCAGCAGTCCGGCCCCAGGGGGGTCGCACTATGGCTACACCTTC.

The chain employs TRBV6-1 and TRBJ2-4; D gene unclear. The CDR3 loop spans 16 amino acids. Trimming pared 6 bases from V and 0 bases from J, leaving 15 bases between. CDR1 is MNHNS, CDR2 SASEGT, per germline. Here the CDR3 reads CASSNDRDLAKNIQYF. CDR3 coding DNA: TGTGCCAGCAGCAATGACCGAGATCTAGCCAAAAACATTCAGTACTTC.

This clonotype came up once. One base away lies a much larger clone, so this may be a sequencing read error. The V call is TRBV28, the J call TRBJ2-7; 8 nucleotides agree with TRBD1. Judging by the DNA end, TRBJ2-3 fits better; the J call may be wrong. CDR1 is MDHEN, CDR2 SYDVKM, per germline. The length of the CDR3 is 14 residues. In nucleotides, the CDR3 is TGTGCCAGCAGTTTGCAGGGGGCCCCAGGTACGCAGTATTTT. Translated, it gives CASSLQGAPGTQYF.

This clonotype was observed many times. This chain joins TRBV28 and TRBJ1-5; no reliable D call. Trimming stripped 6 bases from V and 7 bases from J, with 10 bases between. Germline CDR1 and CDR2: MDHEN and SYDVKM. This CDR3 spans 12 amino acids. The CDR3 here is CASRSGLQPQHF. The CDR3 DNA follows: TGTGCCAGCAGGTCCGGGCTCCAGCCCCAGCATTTT.

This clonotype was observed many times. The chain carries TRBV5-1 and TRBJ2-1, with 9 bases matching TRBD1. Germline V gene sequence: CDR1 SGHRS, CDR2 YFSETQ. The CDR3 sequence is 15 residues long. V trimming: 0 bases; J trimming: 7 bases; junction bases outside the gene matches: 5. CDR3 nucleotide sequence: TGCGCCAGCAGCTTGGTGGGGACAGGGATTAATGAGCAGTTCTTC. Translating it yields CASSLVGTGINEQFF.

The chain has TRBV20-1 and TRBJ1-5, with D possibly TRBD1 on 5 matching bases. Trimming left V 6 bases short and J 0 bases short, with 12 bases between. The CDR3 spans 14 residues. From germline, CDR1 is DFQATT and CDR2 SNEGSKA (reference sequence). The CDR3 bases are TGCAGTGCCTCGACAGTGTATAGCAATCAGCCCCAGCATTTT. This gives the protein CSASTVYSNQPQHF.

Written as DNA, the CDR3 is TGCGCCAGCAGCTCGGCAGGAAAAGGACGGAAGGGGAACACTGAAGCTTTCTTT. Translating gives CASSSAGKGRKGNTEAFF. The genes are TRBV5-1 and TRBJ1-1; D remains unclear. With 3 bases removed from V and 1 base from J, the gap between germline ends came to 22 bases. Germline V CDR1 and CDR2: SGHRS, YFSETQ. The length of the CDR3 is 18 residues.

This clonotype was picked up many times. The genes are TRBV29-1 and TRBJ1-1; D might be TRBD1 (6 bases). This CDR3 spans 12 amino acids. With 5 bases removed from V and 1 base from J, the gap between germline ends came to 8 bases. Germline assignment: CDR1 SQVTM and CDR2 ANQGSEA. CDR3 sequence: CSVSTGNTEAFF. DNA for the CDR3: TGCAGCGTTTCGACAGGGAACACTGAAGCTTTCTTT.

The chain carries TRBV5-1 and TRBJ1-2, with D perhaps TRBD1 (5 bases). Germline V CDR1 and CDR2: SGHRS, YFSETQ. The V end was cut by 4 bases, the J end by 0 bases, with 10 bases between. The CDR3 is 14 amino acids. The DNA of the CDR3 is TGCGCCAGCAGCGAGGGGCCAACTAACTATGGCTACACCTTC. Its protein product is CASSEGPTNYGYTF.

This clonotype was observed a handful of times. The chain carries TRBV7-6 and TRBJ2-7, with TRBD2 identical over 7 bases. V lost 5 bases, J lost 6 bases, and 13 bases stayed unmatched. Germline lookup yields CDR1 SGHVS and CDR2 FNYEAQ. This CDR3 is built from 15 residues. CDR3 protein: CASSLRAGVLVEQYF. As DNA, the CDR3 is TGTGCCAGCAGCCTTAGGGCGGGGGTGCTCGTCGAGCAGTACTTC.

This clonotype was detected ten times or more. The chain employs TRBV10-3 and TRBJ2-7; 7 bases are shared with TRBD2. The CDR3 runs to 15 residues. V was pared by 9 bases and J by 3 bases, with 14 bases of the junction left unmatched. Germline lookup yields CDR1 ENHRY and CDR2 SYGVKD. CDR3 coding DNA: TGTGCCATGTCTGCCCTGGCCGGCGGGAGCTACGAGCAGTACTTC. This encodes CAMSALAGGSYEQYF.

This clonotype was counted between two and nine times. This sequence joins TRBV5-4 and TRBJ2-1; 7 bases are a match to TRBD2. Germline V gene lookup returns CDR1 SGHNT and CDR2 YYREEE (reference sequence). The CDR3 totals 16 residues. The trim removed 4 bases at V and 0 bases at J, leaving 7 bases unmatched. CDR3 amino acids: CASSQIGGSSYNEQFF. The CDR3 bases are TGTGCCAGCAGCCAGATCGGCGGGAGCTCCTACAATGAGCAGTTCTTC.

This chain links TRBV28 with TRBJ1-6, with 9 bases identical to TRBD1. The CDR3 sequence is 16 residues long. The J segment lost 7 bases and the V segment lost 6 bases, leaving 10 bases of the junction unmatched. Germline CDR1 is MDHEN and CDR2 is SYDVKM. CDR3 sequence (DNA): TGTGCCAGCAGCCAAGGACCCGGGACAGGGAATTCACCCCTCCACTTT. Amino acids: CASSQGPGTGNSPLHF. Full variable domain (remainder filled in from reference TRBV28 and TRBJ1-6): DVKVTQSSRYLVKRTGEKVFLECVQDMDHENMFWYRQDPGLGLRLIYFSYDVKMKEKGDIPEGYSVSREKKERFSLILESASTNQTSMYLCASSQGPGTGNSPLHFGNGTRLTVT.